This record looks at one T cell receptor (beta chain) sequence and its context. With 6 bases removed from V and 5 bases from J, the gap between germline ends came to 7 bases. From germline, CDR1 is MDHEN and CDR2 SYDVKM. This CDR3 contains 11 residues. This entry belongs to a study of blood T cell repertoires in COVID-19. Study in general: Acute-phase and convalescent COVID-19 samples originated in the United States, Italy and Spain. Nucleic acid was either cDNA or gDNA, and it came from T cells, B-cell-depleted T cells, or PBMCs.

Per the authors' pipeline: Amplification of reference gene primers provided the estimated nucleated cell counts. Generated by immunoSEQ multiplex PCR, the TCRdb table keeps only in-frame clones and is missing some. For V, J and clone size, that table is used; D and trimming come from the DNA. The top ten clones hold 0.95% to 1.3% of a sample with fewer than 250,000 clones, around 85% of them seen once. This sequence was found in a man aged 25-45 years with acute or convalescent COVID-19. The chain links TRBV28 to TRBJ1-1; maybe TRBD1 (5 bases). The sample was peripheral blood. CDR3 sequence (DNA): TGTGCCAGCAGGGGGGGTACTGAAGCTTTCTTT. Protein sequence: CASRGGTEAFF.